The next 17 T cell receptor beta chains were all read from a single sample in a study of control samples from healthy donors and cancer patients (TCRdb year 2020). Library generation was performed with the immunoSEQ multiplex PCR assay. This immuneACCESS table, as held by TCRdb, lists in-frame sequences with V and J called but not all clones. Of the missing ones, under half trace to an unresolved V gene in checked studies; the others have no known cause. This sample comprises 75,000 to 90,000 clones, about 84% of them detected only once. Approximately 2% of the sample belongs to the ten largest clones. The specimen was blood. These receptors came from a woman in her thirties or forties in good health.

The table lists this clone with a few counts. The chain uses TRBV6-6 and TRBJ1-2; D unclear. CDR1 is MNHNY, CDR2 SVGAGI, per germline (reference sequence). CDR3 length equals 11 residues. Trimming took off 6 bases at V and 3 bases at J, with 5 bases between the two ends. CDR3 in amino acids: CASSLHYGYTF. The DNA of the CDR3 is TGTGCCAGCAGCCTCCACTATGGCTACACCTTC.

The chain links TRBV19 to TRBJ2-3; 10 bases agree with TRBD1. After removal of 8 bases from V and 3 bases from J, the junction contained 5 bases not matched to a gene. The CDR3 runs to 14 residues. CDR1 and CDR2 (germline): LNHDA, SQIVND (reference sequence). The DNA for the CDR3 is TGTGCCAGTCGACGGGACAGGGGAACAGATACGCAGTATTTT. Protein: CASRRDRGTDTQYF.

This clone was observed once. This sequence joins TRBV18 and TRBJ1-1; D gene uncertain. CDR3 length equals 12 residues. V was shortened by 6 bases and J by 1 base, with 6 bases between the two germline ends. Germline CDR1 and CDR2: KGHSH and LQKENI. The CDR3 DNA reads TGTGCCAGCTCCCGGGGGAACACTGAAGCTTTCTTT. Translated: CASSRGNTEAFF.

This clone has a single count. This sequence joins TRBV6-2 or TRBV6-3 and TRBJ1-3, with a weak D call TRBD1 (6 bases). The CDR3 consists of 15 residues. V lost 2 bases, J lost 1 base, and 9 bases lay in between. In germline, CDR1 is MNHEY, CDR2 SVGEGT. The CDR3 bases are TGTGCCAGCAGTTACGGGGACATTTCTGGAAACACCATATATTTT. Translating it yields CASSYGDISGNTIYF.

This chain links TRBV5-6 with TRBJ2-1; 13 bases fit TRBD2. In germline, CDR1 is SGHDT, CDR2 YYEEEE. V shed 3 bases and J 6 bases; nucleotides not matched to a gene: 6. The CDR3 sequence is 16 residues long. The CDR3 is CASSSFTSGGANEQFF. DNA of the CDR3: TGTGCCAGCAGCTCGTTCACTAGCGGGGGGGCCAATGAGCAGTTCTTC. The full variable domain, with the rest looked up from reference TRBV5-6 and TRBJ2-1, is DAGVTQSPTHLIKTRGQQVTLRCSPKSGHDTVSWYQQALGQGPQFIFQYYEEEERQRGNFPDRFSGHQFPNYSSELNVNALLLGDSALYLCASSSFTSGGANEQFFGPGTRLTVL.

The chain uses TRBV27 and TRBJ1-1; a weak D match, TRBD1 (5 bases). CDR1 MNHEY and CDR2 SMNVEV come from the germline V gene (reference sequence). The CDR3 sequence is 13 residues long. V lost 0 bases to trimming and J lost 12 bases, with 14 bases between them. The CDR3 sequence is CASSLSIGGDPFF. In nucleotides, the CDR3 is TGTGCCAGCAGTTTATCGATTGGAGGGGATCCTTTCTTT.

V is TRBV29-1 and J is TRBJ1-2; D ambiguous. Germline CDR1 SQVTM, CDR2 ANQGSEA. The germline V and J ends were trimmed by 7 bases and 8 bases, with 14 bases remaining between them. The length of the CDR3 is 11 residues. The CDR3 loop reads CSAVVFEGYTF. CDR3 nucleotides: TGCAGCGCCGTGGTTTTTGAAGGCTACACCTTC.

V and J are TRBV7-3 and TRBJ1-6, with a tentative D call TRBD1 (5 bases). CDR1 and CDR2 (germline): SGHTA, FQGTGA. The length of the CDR3 is 14 residues. V lost 1 base and J 10 bases, leaving 11 bases between the germline ends. CDR3 sequence (DNA): TGTGCCAGCAGCTTAAGTGGGGGTGGATCACCCCTCCACTTT. Translating it yields CASSLSGGGSPLHF.

The chain has TRBV7-2 and TRBJ2-4; D possibly matches TRBD1 or TRBD2 (6 bases each). The V end was cut by 2 bases, the J end by 0 bases, with 14 bases between. This CDR3 has 17 amino acids. Germline CDR1 is SGHTA and CDR2 is FQGNSA. The CDR3 region has the DNA TGTGCCAGCAGCTTAACACGGGGGCAGCTAGCCAAAAACATTCAGTACTTC. Translated, it gives CASSLTRGQLAKNIQYF.

This sequence joins TRBV7-2 and TRBJ1-2; weak D call: TRBD1 (6 bases). The CDR3 loop spans 14 amino acids. The V gene's germline CDR1 is SGHTA and CDR2 FQGNSA. V lost 2 bases and J 6 bases, leaving 13 bases between the germline ends. In nucleotides, the CDR3 is TGTGCCAGCAGCTTAACTTACAGGGAGGATGGCTACACCTTC. Protein: CASSLTYREDGYTF.

The chain uses TRBV6-5 and TRBJ2-7; the D is unclear. CDR3 size: 13 residues. V was clipped by 4 bases and J by 4 bases, with 11 bases between them. Germline V gene data show CDR1 as MNHEY and CDR2 as SVGAGI. The CDR3 sequence: CASSSTPGYEQYF. The CDR3 DNA reads as TGTGCCAGCAGTTCTACTCCCGGGTACGAGCAGTACTTC.

The rearrangement links TRBV29-1 to TRBJ1-2, with TRBD1 matching 9 bases. Germline V gene data show CDR1 as SQVTM and CDR2 as ANQGSEA. The CDR3 consists of 11 residues. Trimming at V came to 7 bases and at J to 8 bases, leaving 5 bases not matched to a gene. CDR3 protein: CSAGTGHGYTF. The CDR3 DNA reads as TGCAGCGCCGGGACAGGGCACGGCTACACCTTC. Drawing the rest from reference TRBV29-1 and TRBJ1-2, the complete variable domain is SAVISQKPSRDICQRGTSLTIQCQVDSQVTMMFWYRQQPGQSLTLIATANQGSEATYESGFVIDKFPISRPNLTFSTLTVSNMSPEDSSIYLCSAGTGHGYTFGSGTRLTVV.

The chain employs TRBV6-2 or TRBV6-3 and TRBJ1-2; 10 positions agree with TRBD1. CDR3 length: 15 residues. V dropped 2 bases and J dropped 3; count of bases not matched to a gene: 3. Germline values: CDR1 MNHEY, CDR2 SVGEGT. In nucleotides, the CDR3 is TGTGCCAGCAGTTACGGACAGGGGGGGGACTATGGCTACACCTTC. It is translated as CASSYGQGGDYGYTF.

The rearrangement joins TRBV30 to TRBJ2-7, with D perhaps matching TRBD2 (5 bases). Per germline, CDR1 GTSNPN and CDR2 SVGIG (reference sequence). The CDR3 extends over 13 amino acids. V lost 1 base to trimming and J lost 7 bases, with 14 bases between them. The CDR3 DNA follows: TGTGCCTGGAGTGAAGGCGGAGGTGCTGAGCAGTACTTC. Protein sequence: CAWSEGGGAEQYF. Full variable domain (rest looked up from reference TRBV30 and TRBJ2-7): SQTIHQWPATLVQPVGSPLSLECTVEGTSNPNLYWYRQAAGRGLQLLFYSVGIGQISSEVPQNLSASRPQDRQFILSSKKLLLSDSGFYLCAWSEGGGAEQYFGPGTRLTVT.

The V call is TRBV15, the J call TRBJ1-5; D unresolved. CDR1 and CDR2 from the germline V gene are LNHNV and YYDKDF (reference sequence). Trimming pared 1 base from V and 0 bases from J, leaving 10 bases between. The length of the CDR3 is 16 residues. In DNA, the CDR3 is TGTGCCACCAGCAGAGTTCCCGATACTAGCAATCAGCCCCAGCATTTT. Its translation: CATSRVPDTSNQPQHF. Drawing the rest from reference TRBV15 and TRBJ1-5, the complete variable domain is DAMVIQNPRYQVTQFGKPVTLSCSQTLNHNVMYWYQQKSSQAPKLLFHYYDKDFNNEADTPDNFQSRRPNTSFCFLDIRSPGLGDTAMYLCATSRVPDTSNQPQHFGDGTRLSIL.

This chain links TRBV9 with TRBJ1-4; 10 nucleotides agree with TRBD1. CDR1 SGDLS and CDR2 YYNGEE come from the germline V gene. V shed 0 bases, J shed 5 bases, and the junction held 1 base outside the gene matches. CDR3 length equals 15 residues. CDR3 protein: CASSVGTGGNEKLFF. The CDR3, as DNA: TGTGCCAGCAGCGTAGGGACAGGGGGGAATGAAAAACTGTTTTTT.

V and J are TRBV6-1 and TRBJ1-4; no clear D. This CDR3 is built from 16 residues. Trimming took 3 bases from V and 0 from J, leaving 11 bases between them. Germline lookup yields CDR1 MNHNS and CDR2 SASEGT. DNA of the CDR3: TGTGCCAGCAGTGAGGGCAGGTGGGCAACTAATGAAAAACTGTTTTTT. Protein product: CASSEGRWATNEKLFF.